This T cell receptor beta chain originates from a study of blood T cell repertoires in COVID-19. About the study: From T cells, B-cell-depleted T cells, or PBMCs came the material, which was cDNA or gDNA.

Here immunoSEQ multiplex PCR was the method, and the copy in TCRdb shows in-frame clones only, minus some. Here the sample spans over 200,000 clones, around 86% being singletons. The participants were between roughly 18 and 100 years old and came from about two dozen US areas. Participants had their cohort set by participant-reported clinical history. All recovered Cohort 3 donors got two negative PCRs, got clearance, or saw symptom resolution. V lost 8 bases and J lost 3, with 16 bases in between. The CDR3 extends over 14 amino acids. The germline V gene encodes CDR1 SEHNR and CDR2 FQNEAQ (reference sequence).

The sample comprised PBMCs or T cells enriched from blood (not recorded which). This TCR was sampled from a man between 18 and 35 years old who had recovered from COVID-19. V gene TRBV7-9 combines with J gene TRBJ1-2, with D unresolved. CDR3 in amino acids: CASGRLPGDYGYTF. In DNA form, the CDR3 reads TGTGCCAGCGGGCGACTCCCCGGGGACTATGGCTACACCTTC. The full variable domain, rest sourced from reference TRBV7-9 and TRBJ1-2, is DTGVSQNPRHKITKRGQNVTFRCDPISEHNRLYWYRQTLGQGPEFLTYFQNEAQLEKSRLLSDRFSAERPKGSFSTLEIQRTEQGDSAMYLCASGRLPGDYGYTFGSGTRLTVV.